Sequencing of this T cell receptor beta chain was carried out in a study of shared clonotypes between healthy human individuals. Study outcomes and limitations: Relative to memory subsets, naive subsets generally showed larger estimated richness.

Authors' processing steps: ImmunoSEQ only sent back junction sequences with no quality scores, so filtering was done differently. Method: immunoSEQ multiplex PCR; TCRdb's copy keeps in-frame clones and lacks some. The DNA was the basis for D and trimming; V, J and clone size are from that table. The top ten hold approximately 1.7% of the sample, which has 2 million to 2.5 million clones, 93% seen once. Details on this clone: The antigen is undetermined.

In the naive CD8 group, cells lacked CD45RO and were positively selected for CCR7, so terminally differentiated effector memory CD45RA+ cells were left out. Sample: naive CD8+ T cells from PBMCs. The TCR originated in a man aged 18 to 30 in good health. Some clones in this sample may be carry-over from other donors' samples.

CDR3 loop: CASSADRNYGYTF. For the CDR3, the DNA is TGCGCCAGCAGTGCGGACAGAAACTATGGCTACACCTTC. The chain combines TRBV10-2 with TRBJ1-2, with D tentatively TRBD1 (6 bases). The germline V gene has CDR1 WSHSY and CDR2 SAAADI. The CDR3 contains 13 residues. V was pared by 4 bases and J by 2 bases, with 8 bases between.